The source of this T cell receptor beta chain is a study of T-cell memory formation after mild COVID-19. TCRdb reprocessed the 5' RACE reads with MiXCR, giving one entry per CDR3 protein. This table holds around 300,000 distinct CDR3 sequences, approximately 13% found once. CDR3 length: 13 amino acids. Trimming pared 5 bases from V and 4 bases from J, leaving 10 bases between. The source material was PBMCs or a T cell subset sorted from them (not recorded which). This TCR was sampled from a man between 18 and 29 years old who had mild COVID-19 (a few samples of this study predate the infection). Cell type and time point are not known. J is TRBJ2-3 and V is TRBV12-3 or TRBV12-4; D is perhaps TRBD2 (5 bases). The CDR3: CASSVRGADTQYF. In DNA form, the CDR3 reads TGTGCCAGCAGTGTCCGGGGTGCAGATACGCAGTATTTT.